This TCR beta chain was sequenced during a study of cytomegalovirus exposure and HLA in healthy donors. Study context: Researchers previously reported finding some 110 million unique TCR beta sequences from approximately 190 million T cells. The early release's HLA-typed donors yielded about 85 million unique TCRs.

Study-level findings and limits: Earlier results showed most TCR beta V segments being productive about 87% or about 30% of the time. Later analysis found that TCR beta chains associated with HLA were more clonally expanded than other, equally common chains.

This clone was seen only a few times. Its antigen is unknown. Germline CDR1 is SGHNT and CDR2 is YYREEE (reference sequence). The CDR3 consists of 15 residues. Trimming left V 2 bases short and J 0 bases short, with 8 bases between. Primers for the PCR totalled 60 Vbeta and 13 Jbeta. TCRdb's copy holds only in-frame clones and misses some; the assay was immunoSEQ multiplex PCR. This table holds tens of thousands of clones, approximately 63% found once. The chain carries TRBV5-4 and TRBJ2-2; D is unresolved. The origin of this receptor is a woman aged 25 to 39 in good health and CMV-seronegative. Material for sequencing was PBMCs. The CDR3 protein is CASSFGRSNTGELFF. CDR3 sequence (DNA): TGTGCCAGCAGCTTTGGTCGGTCGAACACCGGGGAGCTGTTTTTT.